This T cell receptor beta chain was observed in a study of blood T cell repertoires in COVID-19. In the source study's methods: By means of reference gene primer amplification, nucleated cell counts were estimated. The repertoire was sequenced with immunoSEQ multiplex PCR; TCRdb's copy has only in-frame clones and lacks some. V, J and clone size are taken as reported in that table, and D and trimming were inferred from the DNA itself. The sample has roughly 200,000 clones; 85% to 90% are singletons. From germline, CDR1 is MDHEN and CDR2 SYDVKM. The CDR3 has 15 amino acids. V lost 6 bases to trimming and J lost 2 bases; unmatched junction nucleotides: 7.

The chain couples TRBV28 to TRBJ1-3, with TRBD1 identical over 7 bases. Sequencing was performed on peripheral blood. The receptor was derived from an elderly man with acute or convalescent COVID-19. The DNA for the CDR3 is TGTGCCAGCAGCCAACCTACAGGGGCTGGAAACACCATATATTTT. The encoded protein is CASSQPTGAGNTIYF.